The next 6 T cell receptor beta chains were all read from a single sample in a study of regulatory T cells in long-lasting Graves disease. Indicated time point: newly diagnosed GD, antithyroid drugs for less than 3 months. Generation of the TCR library employed RNA extracted from PBMCs. Arm-PCR of CDR3 regions with iRepertoire HTBI primers generated TCR beta libraries. One entry per CDR3 protein, called by TCRdb with MiXCR from the multiplex PCR reads. The sample lists approximately 470,000 distinct CDR3 sequences, roughly 16% occurring once. These data were also reused for a study on T cells in Graves' hyperthyroidism and ophthalmopathy.

Here the sequenced sample was peripheral blood mononuclear cells (PBMCs), taken at new diagnosis, from a patient treated with antithyroid drugs. The receptors were sampled from a man in his forties with Graves disease.

This clonotype came up many times. V and J are TRBV6-1 and TRBJ2-7; no clear D gene. Germline CDR1 MNHNS, CDR2 SASEGT. Trimming left V 4 bases short and J 3 bases short, with 13 bases between. This CDR3 is built from 14 residues. CDR3 residues: CASSARLGDYEQYF. The CDR3, as DNA: TGTGCCAGCAGTGCGCGGCTTGGGGACTACGAGCAGTACTTC.

This rearrangement joins TRBV10-3 to TRBJ2-5, with unresolved D. V lost 4 bases, J lost 5 bases, and 8 bases lay in between. The CDR3 has 12 residues. Germline assignment: CDR1 ENHRY and CDR2 SYGVKD. Here the CDR3 reads CAISGATETQYF. CDR3 nucleotide sequence: TGTGCCATCAGTGGAGCCACGGAGACCCAGTACTTC.

Note on this clonotype: The junction shows a germline mismatch at one end, possibly a read error. The V call is TRBV6-9, the J call TRBJ1-1, with D hard to call. CDR1 is MNHGY and CDR2 is SVAAGI in the germline V gene. This CDR3 has 15 residues. CDR3 protein: CACSYMDPGNTEAFF. For the CDR3, the DNA is TGTGCCTGCAGTTACATGGATCCCGGGAACACTGAAGCTTTCTTT.

This clonotype was observed many times. The chain combines TRBV5-1 with TRBJ2-7; D might be TRBD1 or TRBD2, each matching 5 bases. Deletions cut 0 bases from V and 3 bases from J, with 10 bases between. CDR3 length: 14 amino acids. Germline V gene lookup returns CDR1 SGHRS and CDR2 YFSETQ. The CDR3 spells CASSLAGSGYEQYF. The DNA for the CDR3 is TGCGCCAGCAGCTTGGCAGGGAGCGGCTACGAGCAGTACTTC.

Ten or more counts support this clonotype. The chain carries TRBV2 and TRBJ2-1; 12 nucleotides align to TRBD2. Germline V gene data show CDR1 as SNHLY and CDR2 as FYNNEI. This CDR3 is built from 20 residues. The J segment lost 2 bases and the V segment lost 7 bases, leaving 18 bases of the junction unmatched. As DNA, the CDR3 is TGTGCCAGCAACGGTCGGTCGACTAGCGGGAGTTTTAGTCCCTACAATGAGCAGTTCTTC. Translated: CASNGRSTSGSFSPYNEQFF.

This clonotype was seen repeatedly, ten times or more. Written as DNA, the CDR3 is TGTGCTTCGGGGCAGGGGGGTCAGCCCCAGCATTTT. This translates into CASGQGGQPQHF. The V call is TRBV12-3 or TRBV12-4, the J call TRBJ1-5; 7 bases line up with TRBD1. This CDR3 is built from 12 residues.